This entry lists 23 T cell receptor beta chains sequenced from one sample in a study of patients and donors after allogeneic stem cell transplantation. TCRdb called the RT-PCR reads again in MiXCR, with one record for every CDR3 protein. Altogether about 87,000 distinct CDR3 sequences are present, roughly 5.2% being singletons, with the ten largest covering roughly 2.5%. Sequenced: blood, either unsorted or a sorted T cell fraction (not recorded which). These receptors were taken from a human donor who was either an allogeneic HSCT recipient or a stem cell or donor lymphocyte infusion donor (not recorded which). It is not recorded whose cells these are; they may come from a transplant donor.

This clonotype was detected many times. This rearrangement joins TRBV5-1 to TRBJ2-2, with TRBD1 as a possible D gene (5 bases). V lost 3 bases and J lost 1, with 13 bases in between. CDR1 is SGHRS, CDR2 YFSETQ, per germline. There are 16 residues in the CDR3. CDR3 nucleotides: TGCGCCAGCAGCTCACAGGCCCTCGGGAACACCGGGGAGCTGTTTTTT. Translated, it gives CASSSQALGNTGELFF.

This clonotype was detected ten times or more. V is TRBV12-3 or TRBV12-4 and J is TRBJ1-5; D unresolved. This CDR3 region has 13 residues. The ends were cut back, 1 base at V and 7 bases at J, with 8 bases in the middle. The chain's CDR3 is CASSLDYGQPQHF. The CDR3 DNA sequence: TGTGCCAGCAGTTTAGATTATGGGCAGCCCCAGCATTTT.

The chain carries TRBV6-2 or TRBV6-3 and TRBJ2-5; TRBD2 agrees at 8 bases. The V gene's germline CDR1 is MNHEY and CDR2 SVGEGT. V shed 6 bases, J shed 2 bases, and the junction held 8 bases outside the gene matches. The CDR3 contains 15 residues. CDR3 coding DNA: TGTGCCAGCAGACGTGCGGGGGGCCCACAAGAGACCCAGTACTTC. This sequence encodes CASRRAGGPQETQYF.

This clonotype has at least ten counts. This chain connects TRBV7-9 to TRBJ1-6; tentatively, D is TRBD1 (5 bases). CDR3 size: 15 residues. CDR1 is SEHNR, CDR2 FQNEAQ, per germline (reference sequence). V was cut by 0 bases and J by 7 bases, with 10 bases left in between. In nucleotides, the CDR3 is TGTGCCAGCAGCTTAGCTTCGGGGGTCAATTCACCCCTCCACTTT. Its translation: CASSLASGVNSPLHF.

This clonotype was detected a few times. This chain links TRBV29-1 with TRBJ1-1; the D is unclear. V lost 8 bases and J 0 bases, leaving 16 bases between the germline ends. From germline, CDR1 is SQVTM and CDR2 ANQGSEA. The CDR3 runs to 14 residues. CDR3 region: CSSELADLNTEAFF. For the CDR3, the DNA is TGCAGCTCCGAGCTAGCAGACCTGAACACTGAAGCTTTCTTT.

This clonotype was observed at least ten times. The CDR3 protein is CASSRTQGARAFF. CDR3 DNA: TGTGCCAGCAGCCGAACACAGGGGGCGAGGGCTTTCTTT. This chain joins TRBV3-1 and TRBJ1-1, with 9 bases lining up with TRBD1. Germline V gene data show CDR1 as LGHDT and CDR2 as YNNKEL (reference sequence). With 4 bases clipped from V and 11 bases from J, the junction kept 8 bases outside the gene matches. CDR3 size: 13 residues.

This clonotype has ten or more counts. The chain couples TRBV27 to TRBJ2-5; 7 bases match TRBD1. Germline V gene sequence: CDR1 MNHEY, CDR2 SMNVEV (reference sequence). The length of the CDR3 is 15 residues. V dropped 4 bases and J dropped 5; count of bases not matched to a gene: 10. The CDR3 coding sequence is TGTGCCAGCAGTTCCCCCGACAGGGTCCGGGAGACCCAGTACTTC. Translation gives CASSSPDRVRETQYF.

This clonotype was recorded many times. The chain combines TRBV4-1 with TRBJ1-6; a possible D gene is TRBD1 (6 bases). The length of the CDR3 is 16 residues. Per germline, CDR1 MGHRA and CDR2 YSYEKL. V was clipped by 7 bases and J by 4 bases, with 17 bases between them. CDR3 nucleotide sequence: TGCGCCAGCACCGAAAGAGGGGGACGGTATAATTCACCCCTCCACTTT. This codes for CASTERGGRYNSPLHF.

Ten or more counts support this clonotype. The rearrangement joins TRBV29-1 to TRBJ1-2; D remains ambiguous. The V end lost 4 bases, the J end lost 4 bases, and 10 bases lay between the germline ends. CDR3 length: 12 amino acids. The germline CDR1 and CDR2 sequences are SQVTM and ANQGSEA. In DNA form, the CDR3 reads TGCAGCGTTGTTGTGGGAGGCTATGGCTACACCTTC. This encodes CSVVVGGYGYTF.

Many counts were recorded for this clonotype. The DNA of the CDR3 is TGTGCCAGCAGTTCCCCCGTGGAGGGGCCAGATACGCAGTATTTT. Its protein product is CASSSPVEGPDTQYF. The chain joins TRBV27 to TRBJ2-3; D possibly corresponds to TRBD2 (6 bases). V was trimmed by 4 bases and J by 4 bases, leaving 15 bases between them. Germline loops: CDR1 MNHEY, CDR2 SMNVEV (reference sequence). This CDR3 contains 15 residues.

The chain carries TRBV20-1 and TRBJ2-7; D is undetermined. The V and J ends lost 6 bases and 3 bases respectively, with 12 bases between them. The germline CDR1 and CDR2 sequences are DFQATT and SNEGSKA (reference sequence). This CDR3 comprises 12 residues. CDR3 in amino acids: CSASRLGYEQYF. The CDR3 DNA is TGCAGTGCGTCCCGACTTGGCTACGAGCAGTACTTC.

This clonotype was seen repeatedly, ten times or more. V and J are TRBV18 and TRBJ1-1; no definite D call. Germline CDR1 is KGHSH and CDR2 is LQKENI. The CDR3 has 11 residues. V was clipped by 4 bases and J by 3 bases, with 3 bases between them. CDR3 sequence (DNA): TGTGCCAGCTCACTAGACACTGAAGCTTTCTTT. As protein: CASSLDTEAFF.

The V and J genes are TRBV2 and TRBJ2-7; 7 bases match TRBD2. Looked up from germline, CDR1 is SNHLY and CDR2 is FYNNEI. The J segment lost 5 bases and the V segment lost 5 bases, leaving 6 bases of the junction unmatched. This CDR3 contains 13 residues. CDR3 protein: CASSPSGVNEQYF. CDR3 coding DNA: TGTGCCAGCAGTCCCAGCGGGGTGAACGAGCAGTACTTC. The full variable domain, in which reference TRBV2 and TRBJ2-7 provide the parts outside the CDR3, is EPEVTQTPSHQVTQMGQEVILRCVPISNHLYFYWYRQILGQKVEFLVSFYNNEISEKSEIFDDQFSVERPDGSNFTLKIRSTKLEDSAMYFCASSPSGVNEQYFGPGTRLTVT.

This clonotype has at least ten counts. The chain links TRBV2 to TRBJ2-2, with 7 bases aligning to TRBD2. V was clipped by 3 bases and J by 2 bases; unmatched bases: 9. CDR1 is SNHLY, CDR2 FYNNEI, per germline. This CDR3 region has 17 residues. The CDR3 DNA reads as TGTGCCAGCAGTGATCCTCGGGGCGGGAGTAACACCGGGGAGCTGTTTTTT. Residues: CASSDPRGGSNTGELFF.

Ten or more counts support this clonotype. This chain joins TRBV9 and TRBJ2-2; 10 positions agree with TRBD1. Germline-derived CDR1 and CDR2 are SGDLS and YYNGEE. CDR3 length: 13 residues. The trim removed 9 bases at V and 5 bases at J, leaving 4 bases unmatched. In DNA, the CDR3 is TGTGCCACCGGGACAGGGGTGACCGGGGAGCTGTTTTTT. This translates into CATGTGVTGELFF.

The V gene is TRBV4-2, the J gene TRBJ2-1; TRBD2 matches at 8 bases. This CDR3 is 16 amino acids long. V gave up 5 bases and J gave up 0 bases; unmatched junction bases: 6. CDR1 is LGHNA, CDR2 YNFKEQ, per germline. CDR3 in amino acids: CASSETSGSSYNEQFF. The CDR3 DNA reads TGTGCCAGCAGCGAAACTAGCGGAAGCTCCTACAATGAGCAGTTCTTC.

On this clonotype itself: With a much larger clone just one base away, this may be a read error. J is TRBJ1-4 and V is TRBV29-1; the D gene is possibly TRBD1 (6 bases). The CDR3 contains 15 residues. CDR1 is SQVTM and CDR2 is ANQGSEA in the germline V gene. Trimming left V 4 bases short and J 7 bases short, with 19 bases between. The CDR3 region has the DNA TGCAGCGTTGCGCCGTCGGGGGGCAAGGGTGAAAAACTGTTTTTT. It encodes CSVAPSGGKGEKLFF.

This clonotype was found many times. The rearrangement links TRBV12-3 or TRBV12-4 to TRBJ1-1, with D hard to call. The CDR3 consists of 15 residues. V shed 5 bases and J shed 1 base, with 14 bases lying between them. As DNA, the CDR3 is TGTGCCAGCAGTGCCCACCCAGGCGGGAACACTGAAGCTTTCTTT. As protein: CASSAHPGGNTEAFF.

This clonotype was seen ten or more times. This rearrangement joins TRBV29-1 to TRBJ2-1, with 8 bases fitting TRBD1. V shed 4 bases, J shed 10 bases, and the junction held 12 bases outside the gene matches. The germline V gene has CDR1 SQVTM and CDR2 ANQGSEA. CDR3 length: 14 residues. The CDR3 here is CSVAGQGPRLEQFF. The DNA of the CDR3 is TGCAGCGTTGCAGGACAGGGACCCCGTCTAGAGCAGTTCTTC.

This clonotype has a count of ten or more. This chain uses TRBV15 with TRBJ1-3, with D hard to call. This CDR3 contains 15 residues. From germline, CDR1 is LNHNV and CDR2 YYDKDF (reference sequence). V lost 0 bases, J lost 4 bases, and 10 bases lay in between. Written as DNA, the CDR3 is TGTGCCACCAGCAGAGATAGTGGAAAAGGAAACACCATATATTTT. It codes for CATSRDSGKGNTIYF.

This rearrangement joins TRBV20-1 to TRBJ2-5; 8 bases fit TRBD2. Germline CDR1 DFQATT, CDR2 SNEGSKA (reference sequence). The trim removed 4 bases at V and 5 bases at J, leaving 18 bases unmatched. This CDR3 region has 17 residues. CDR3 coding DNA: TGCAGTGCTAAGGGACTAGTCCCCCGAAAATACAGTGAGACCCAGTACTTC. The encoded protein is CSAKGLVPRKYSETQYF.

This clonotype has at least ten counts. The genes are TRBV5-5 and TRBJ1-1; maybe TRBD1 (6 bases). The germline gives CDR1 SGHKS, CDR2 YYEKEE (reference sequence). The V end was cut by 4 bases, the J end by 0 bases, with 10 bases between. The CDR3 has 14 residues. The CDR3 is CASSPGAVNTEAFF. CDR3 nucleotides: TGTGCCAGCAGCCCAGGGGCGGTGAACACTGAAGCTTTCTTT.

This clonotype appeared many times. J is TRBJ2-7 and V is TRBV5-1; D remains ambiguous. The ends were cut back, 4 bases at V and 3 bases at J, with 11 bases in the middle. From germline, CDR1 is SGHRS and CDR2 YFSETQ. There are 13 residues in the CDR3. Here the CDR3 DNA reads TGCGCCAGCAGCCCCGCAGGCATCTACGAGCAGTACTTC. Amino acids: CASSPAGIYEQYF.